This T cell receptor (beta chain) was sequenced during a study of regulatory T cells in long-lasting Graves disease. Study as a whole: Over 5 years of antithyroid drugs with positive TSH receptor antibodies was taken to mean persistent Graves' disease. Study-wide points: Persistent Graves' patients possessed reduced TCR diversity relative to recently diagnosed ones. Sharing of public clonotypes was greater in persistent patients (under 3,000) than in new patients (about 970). Peripheral blood was the sole material, not thyroid tissue.

In its sample, this clonotype was seen many times. Its cognate antigen is unknown. iRepertoire HTBI primers and Arm-PCR of CDR3 regions built TCR beta libraries. TCRdb independently ran MiXCR on the multiplex PCR reads; one entry per CDR3 protein. The table shows about 300,000 distinct CDR3 sequences, with around 21% occurring only once. The CDR3 runs 12 residues. The ends lost 3 bases at V and 4 bases at J; junction bases unmatched: 0. Germline V gene lookup returns CDR1 GTSNPN and CDR2 SVGIG (reference sequence). Time point defined: persistent/refractory GD, antithyroid drugs over 5 years with positive TRAb. The authors made the TCR library using RNA they extracted from PBMCs.

The receptor's source is a female donor with Graves disease. The chain carries TRBV30 and TRBJ2-5; 9 positions match TRBD1. The specimen was peripheral blood mononuclear cells (PBMCs), collected when the disease was refractory, from a patient treated with antithyroid drugs. DNA for the CDR3: TGTGCCTGGAGGACAGGGGGAGAGACCCAGTACTTC. Translated: CAWRTGGETQYF.